The present T cell receptor (beta chain) was sequenced within a study of regulatory T cells in long-lasting Graves disease (dated by TCRdb to about 2021). Regarding the research as a whole: Patients with newly diagnosed Graves' disease had been on antithyroid drugs for under 3 months. Persistent Graves' disease patients were compared with newly diagnosed Graves' disease patients by peripheral blood TCR sequencing and RNA sequencing. The study took place in China and was registered as a clinical trial. TCR sequencing covered roughly 13 persistent and 20 newly diagnosed Graves' disease patients, about 35 samples in total.

The paper's findings and limits, for the study overall: More public clonotypes were shared among persistent patients (more than 2,500) than among newly diagnosed patients (roughly 1,000). The authors acknowledged the small sample size as a limitation that may reduce accuracy. Sequencing and analysis were limited to the TCR beta chain. Lower TCR Shannon entropy and fewer highly expanded clones were observed in persistent Graves' disease patients than in newly diagnosed patients, which suggested clonal expansion. TRBV28, TRBJ1-2 and TRBJ2-5 were preferentially used in persistent disease, while TRBV20-1 and TRBJ2-1 were favored in newly diagnosed disease. The study examined only peripheral blood because the primary lesion, thyroid tissue, could not be accessed.

In this sample, this clonotype turned up many times. Its antigen has not been determined. Base qualities are missing; no much larger clone stands one base away. CDR1 MDHEN and CDR2 SYDVKM are derived from the germline V gene. V is reduced by 6 bases and J by 4 bases, leaving a spacing of 16 bases between them. There are 16 amino acids in the CDR3, from cysteine to phenylalanine inclusive. The read is trimmed to its CDR3 DNA, 48 bases read in frame from base 1. Taken with the paper, the label for time point translates to: newly diagnosed GD, antithyroid drugs for less than 3 months. For both TCR sequencing and RNA sequencing, RNA was extracted from PBMCs in TRIzol. The diagnosis of Graves' disease was made according to American Thyroid Association guidelines. The patients came from an endocrinology department in Xi'an, China. From each patient, about 9 milliliters of peripheral blood was collected into an EDTA anticoagulant tube. PBMCs were isolated by Ficoll Paque Plus density gradient separation without further T cell sorting. RNA quality was checked with an Agilent 2100 Bioanalyzer and agarose gel, and concentration with a NanoDrop 2000.

The library relied on multiplex PCR. TCRdb lists the instrument as Illumina HiSeq 4000. iRepertoire HTBI primers and Arm-PCR amplification of CDR3 regions were used to construct TCR beta libraries. Before sequencing, the PCR products went through gel purification. As for the authors' bioinformatics: Gene usage analysis of CDR3 amino acid clonotypes used the 55 to 80 TRBV and around 13 TRBJ segments found across samples. COPE and FqMerger were used to merge filtered high-quality paired reads into contigs. Contigs were aligned with BLAST to IMGT TRBV, TRBD and TRBJ reference genes, and CDR3 was defined per IMGT. Highly expanded clones were defined as clonotypes with a frequency above 0.1%. Shannon entropy served as the measure of repertoire diversity, while the Gini coefficient captured V-J evenness. Clonotypes shared by more than one individual were considered public. TCRdb took the public reads, trimmed them with fastp at Q25, ran MiXCR for clone calling and kept in-frame beta chains. Here each entry gathers all rows of one CDR3 protein and keeps the most common genes and DNA. TCRdb's processing, not the authors' own work, is the source of the V and J calls. The sample table contains approximately 490,000 distinct CDR3 sequences; only one count was recorded for 16% of them. Approximately 12% of the sample is in the top ten clones.

This sample also belongs to another study, concerning T cells in Graves' hyperthyroidism and ophthalmopathy. According to the second study: Stable Graves' hyperthyroidism was defined as no progression to ophthalmopathy during 18 months of follow-up. Hyperthyroidism patients were aged 18 to 65 years and newly diagnosed, with disease duration of less than 2 months. The study excluded patients with uncontrolled infections, other autoimmune diseases, pregnancy or lactation. Diagnoses relied on clinical symptoms, serum thyroxine and TRAb, thyroid ultrasound and orbital computed tomography. A first-round RT-PCR of the TCR CDR3 used the HTBI primer set with the Qiagen OneStep RT-PCR kit. Most expanded thyroid clonotypes (frequency above 0.001) were also detected in blood, suggesting blood repertoires may reflect thyroid immune responses. Ophthalmopathy was separated from stable hyperthyroidism by a 13 V-J signature model, with around 90% sensitivity and roughly 84% specificity obtained in cross-validation and 80%/75% obtained in testing. In validation, the model predicted progression to ophthalmopathy a median of roughly 6.1 months before onset, with about 70% sensitivity and roughly 77% specificity. To identify TCR V-J signatures that set the groups apart, the researchers used a discovery cohort of more than 95 patients, made up of 40 to 45 with Graves' ophthalmopathy and 57 with stable Graves' hyperthyroidism. Prospective prediction of ophthalmopathy was tested in an independent validation cohort consisting of about 20 hyperthyroidism patients and some 17 patients who later progressed to ophthalmopathy. The approximately 100 discovery patients were divided at random into training and test sets in a 7:3 ratio. The study also compared thyroid tissue and blood T-cell repertoires from roughly 6 Graves' hyperthyroidism patients. After sampling, hyperthyroidism patients received methimazole starting at 30 mg daily, and ophthalmopathy patients received high-dose intravenous methylprednisolone. A second multiplex PCR round built the libraries, followed by size selection and purification. Sequencing of the libraries was done on an Illumina HiSeq2000 using paired-end 100 bp reads. SOAPnuke was used to process the raw data, with reads discarded if the reads contained adapters or uncalled bases, had a mean Phred below 15, or lacked an exact constant-primer or identifier match. High-quality paired reads were merged using COPE v1.2.5, and each unique nucleotide sequence was defined as a clonotype. MiTCR v1.1 was used to align the clonotypes against IMGT TRBV, TRBD and TRBJ reference segments. The analysis was restricted to V-J combinations with a frequency above 0.0001, which together covered 99% to 99.2% of the repertoires. The TCS score was defined as the ratio of F50 (clonal expansion) to E x V (chaos), calculated using BLOSUM62-based TCRdist between CDR3 peptides within each V-J. Welch's t-statistics and random forest reduced 500 to 550 V-J features to roughly 13, which were used in a naive Bayes classifier (R e1071). No statistical method was used to set the sample size in advance, and investigators knew the group allocation. The paper reports TCR Vbeta CDR3 sequencing of fewer than 150 peripheral blood samples: 40 or so ophthalmopathy, about 75 hyperthyroidism and approximately 17 progressor patients.

The clonotype comes from a man aged 35 to 55 with Graves disease. Donor details come from another sample of the same person, matched by shared clones. This specimen consisted of peripheral blood mononuclear cells (PBMCs), obtained at new diagnosis, from a patient treated with antithyroid drugs. In this chain, TRBV28 is recombined with TRBJ2-6; a tentative D call is TRBD2 (7 bases match). CDR3 reads: CASRLTGRVGANVLTF. The sequence in DNA is TGTGCCAGCAGGCTAACAGGGAGGGTCGGGGCCAACGTCCTGACTTTC. With all but the CDR3 taken from the reference TRBV28 and TRBJ2-6 genes, the full variable domain is: DVKVTQSSRYLVKRTGEKVFLECVQDMDHENMFWYRQDPGLGLRLIYFSYDVKMKEKGDIPEGYSVSREKKERFSLILESASTNQTSMYLCASRLTGRVGANVLTFGAGSRLTVL.